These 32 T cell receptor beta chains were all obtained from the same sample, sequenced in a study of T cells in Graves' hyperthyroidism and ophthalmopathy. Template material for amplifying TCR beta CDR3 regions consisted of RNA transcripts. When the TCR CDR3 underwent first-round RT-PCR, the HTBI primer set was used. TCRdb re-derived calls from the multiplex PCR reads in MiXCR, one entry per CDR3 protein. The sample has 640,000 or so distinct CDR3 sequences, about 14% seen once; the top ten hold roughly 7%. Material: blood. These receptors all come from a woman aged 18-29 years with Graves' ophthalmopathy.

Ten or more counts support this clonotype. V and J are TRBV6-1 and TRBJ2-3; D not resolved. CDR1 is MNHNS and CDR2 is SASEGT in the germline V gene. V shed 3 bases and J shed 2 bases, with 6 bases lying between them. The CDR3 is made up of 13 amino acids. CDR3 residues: CASSDTPTDTQYF. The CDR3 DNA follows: TGTGCCAGCAGTGATACCCCCACAGATACGCAGTATTTT.

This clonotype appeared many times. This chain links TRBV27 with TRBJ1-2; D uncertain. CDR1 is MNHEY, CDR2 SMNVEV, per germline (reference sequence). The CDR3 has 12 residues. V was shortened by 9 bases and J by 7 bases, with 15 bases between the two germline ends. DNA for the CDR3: TGTGCCAGTTGGGTTCGGGATTCTGGCTACACCTTC. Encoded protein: CASWVRDSGYTF.

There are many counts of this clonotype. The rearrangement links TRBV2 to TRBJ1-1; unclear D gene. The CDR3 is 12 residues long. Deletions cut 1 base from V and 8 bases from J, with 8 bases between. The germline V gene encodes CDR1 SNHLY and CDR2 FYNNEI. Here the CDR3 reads CASSEDYPEAFF. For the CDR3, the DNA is TGTGCCAGCAGTGAAGACTATCCCGAAGCTTTCTTT. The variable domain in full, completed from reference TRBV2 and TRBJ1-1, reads EPEVTQTPSHQVTQMGQEVILRCVPISNHLYFYWYRQILGQKVEFLVSFYNNEISEKSEIFDDQFSVERPDGSNFTLKIRSTKLEDSAMYFCASSEDYPEAFFGQGTRLTVV.

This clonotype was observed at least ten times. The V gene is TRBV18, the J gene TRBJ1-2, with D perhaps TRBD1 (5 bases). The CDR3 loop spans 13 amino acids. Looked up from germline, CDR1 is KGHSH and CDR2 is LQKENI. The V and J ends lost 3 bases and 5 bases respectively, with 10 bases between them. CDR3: CASSPDTGYGYTF. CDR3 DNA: TGTGCCAGCTCACCGGACACGGGATATGGCTACACCTTC.

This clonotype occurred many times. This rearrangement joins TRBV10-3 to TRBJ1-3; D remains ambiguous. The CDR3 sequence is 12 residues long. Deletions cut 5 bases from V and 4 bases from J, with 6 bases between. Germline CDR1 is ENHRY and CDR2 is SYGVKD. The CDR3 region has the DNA TGTGCCATCAGTCGAGAAGGAAACACCATATATTTT. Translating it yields CAISREGNTIYF.

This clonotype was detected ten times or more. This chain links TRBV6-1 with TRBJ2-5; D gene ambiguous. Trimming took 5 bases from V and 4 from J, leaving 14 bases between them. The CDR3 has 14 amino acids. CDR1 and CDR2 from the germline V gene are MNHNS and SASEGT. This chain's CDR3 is CASSTPDGRETQYF. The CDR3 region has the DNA TGTGCCAGCAGTACACCGGACGGCAGAGAGACCCAGTACTTC.

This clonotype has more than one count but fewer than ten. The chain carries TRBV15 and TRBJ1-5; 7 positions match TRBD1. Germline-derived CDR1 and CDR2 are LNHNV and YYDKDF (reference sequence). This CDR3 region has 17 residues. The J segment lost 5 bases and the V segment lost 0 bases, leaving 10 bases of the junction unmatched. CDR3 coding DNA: TGTGCCACCAGCAGAGATAGGGACAGAGCCCCTTATCAGCCCCAGCATTTT. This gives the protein CATSRDRDRAPYQPQHF.

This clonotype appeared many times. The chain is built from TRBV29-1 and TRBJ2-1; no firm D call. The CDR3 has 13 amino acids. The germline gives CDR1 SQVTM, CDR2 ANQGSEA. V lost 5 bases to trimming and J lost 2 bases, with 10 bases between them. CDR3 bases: TGCAGCGTTACCCGGCGGACCTACAATGAGCAGTTCTTC. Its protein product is CSVTRRTYNEQFF.

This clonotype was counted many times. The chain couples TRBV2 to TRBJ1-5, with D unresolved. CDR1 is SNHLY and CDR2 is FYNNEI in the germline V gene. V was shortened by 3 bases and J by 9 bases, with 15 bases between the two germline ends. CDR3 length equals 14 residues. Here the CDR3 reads CASSDYSGIGPQHF. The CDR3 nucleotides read TGTGCCAGCAGTGATTATTCTGGGATAGGGCCCCAGCATTTT.

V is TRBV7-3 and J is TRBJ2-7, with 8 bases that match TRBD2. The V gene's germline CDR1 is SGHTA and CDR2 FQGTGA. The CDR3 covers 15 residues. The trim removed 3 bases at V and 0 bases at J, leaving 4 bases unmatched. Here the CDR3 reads CASSFSLADSYEQYF. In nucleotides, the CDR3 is TGTGCCAGCAGCTTTTCACTAGCGGACTCCTACGAGCAGTACTTC.

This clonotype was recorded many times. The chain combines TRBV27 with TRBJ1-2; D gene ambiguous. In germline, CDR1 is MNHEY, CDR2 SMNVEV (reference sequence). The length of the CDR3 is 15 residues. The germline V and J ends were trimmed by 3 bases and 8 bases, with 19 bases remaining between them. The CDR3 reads CASSLTPPRVEGYTF. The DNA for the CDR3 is TGTGCCAGCAGTTTGACCCCCCCGCGAGTTGAAGGCTACACCTTC.

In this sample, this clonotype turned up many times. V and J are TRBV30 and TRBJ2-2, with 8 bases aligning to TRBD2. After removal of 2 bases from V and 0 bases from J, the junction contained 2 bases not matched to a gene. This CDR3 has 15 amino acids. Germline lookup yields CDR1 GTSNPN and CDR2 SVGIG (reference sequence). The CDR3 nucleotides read TGTGCCTGGAGTCGTAGCGGGGCGAACACCGGGGAGCTGTTTTTT. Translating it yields CAWSRSGANTGELFF. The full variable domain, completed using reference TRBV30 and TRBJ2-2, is SQTIHQWPATLVQPVGSPLSLECTVEGTSNPNLYWYRQAAGRGLQLLFYSVGIGQISSEVPQNLSASRPQDRQFILSSKKLLLSDSGFYLCAWSRSGANTGELFFGEGSRLTVL.

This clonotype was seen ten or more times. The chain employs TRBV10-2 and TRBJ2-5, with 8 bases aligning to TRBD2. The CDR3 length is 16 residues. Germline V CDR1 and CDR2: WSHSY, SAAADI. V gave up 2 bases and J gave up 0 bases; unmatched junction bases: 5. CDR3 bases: TGCGCCAGCAGTGAGCAGCAGCGGGGGTACCAAGAGACCCAGTACTTC. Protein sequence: CASSEQQRGYQETQYF.

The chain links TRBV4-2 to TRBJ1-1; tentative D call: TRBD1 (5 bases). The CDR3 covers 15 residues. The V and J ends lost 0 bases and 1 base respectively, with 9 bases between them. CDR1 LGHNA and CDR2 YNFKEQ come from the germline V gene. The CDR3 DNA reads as TGTGCCAGCAGCCAAGAAGGGGTCTGGAACACTGAAGCTTTCTTT. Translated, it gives CASSQEGVWNTEAFF.

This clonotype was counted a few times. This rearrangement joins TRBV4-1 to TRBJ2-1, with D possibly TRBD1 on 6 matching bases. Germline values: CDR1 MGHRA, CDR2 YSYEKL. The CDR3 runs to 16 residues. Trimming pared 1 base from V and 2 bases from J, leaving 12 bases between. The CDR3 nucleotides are TGCGCCAGCAGCCAAGGCAGGGGATTGACCTACAATGAGCAGTTCTTC. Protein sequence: CASSQGRGLTYNEQFF.

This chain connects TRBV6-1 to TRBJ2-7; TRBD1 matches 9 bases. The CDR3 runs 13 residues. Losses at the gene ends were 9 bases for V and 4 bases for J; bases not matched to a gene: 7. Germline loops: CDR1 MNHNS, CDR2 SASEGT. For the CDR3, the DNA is TGTGCCAGATCCGGGACAGGGAGATACGAGCAGTACTTC. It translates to CARSGTGRYEQYF.

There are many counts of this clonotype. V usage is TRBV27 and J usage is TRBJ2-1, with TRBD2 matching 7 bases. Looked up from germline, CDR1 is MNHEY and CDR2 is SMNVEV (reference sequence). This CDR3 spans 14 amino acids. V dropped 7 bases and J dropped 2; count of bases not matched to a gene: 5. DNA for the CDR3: TGTGCCAGCACCAAGGGAGGGACCTACAATGAGCAGTTCTTC. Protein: CASTKGGTYNEQFF.

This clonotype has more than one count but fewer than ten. The CDR3 DNA reads as TGTGCCAGTGCCCTTACCGCAGGCAACACTGAAGCTTTCTTT. Translating gives CASALTAGNTEAFF. This chain uses TRBV19 with TRBJ1-1; D not certain. The CDR3 is 14 amino acids. Trimming took 8 bases from V and 2 from J, leaving 15 bases between them. Germline CDR1 reads LNHDA; CDR2 reads SQIVND (reference sequence).

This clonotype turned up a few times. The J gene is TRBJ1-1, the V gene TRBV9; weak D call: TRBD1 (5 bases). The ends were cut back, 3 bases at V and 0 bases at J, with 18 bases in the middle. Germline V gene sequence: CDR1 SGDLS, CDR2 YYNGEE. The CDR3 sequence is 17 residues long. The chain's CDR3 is CASSARDPTSVNTEAFF. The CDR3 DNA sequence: TGTGCCAGCAGCGCACGGGACCCAACAAGCGTGAACACTGAAGCTTTCTTT.

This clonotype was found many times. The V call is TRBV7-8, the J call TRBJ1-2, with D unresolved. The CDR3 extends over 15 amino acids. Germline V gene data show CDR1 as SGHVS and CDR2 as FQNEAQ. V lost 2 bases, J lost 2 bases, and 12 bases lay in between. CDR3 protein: CASSLRAALNYGYTF. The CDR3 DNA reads TGTGCCAGCAGCTTAAGGGCAGCTCTAAACTATGGCTACACCTTC.

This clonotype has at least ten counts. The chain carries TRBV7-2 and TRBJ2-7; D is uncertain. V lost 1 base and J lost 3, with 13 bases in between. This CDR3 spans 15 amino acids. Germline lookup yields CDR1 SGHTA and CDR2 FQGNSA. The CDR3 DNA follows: TGTGCCAGCAGCTTAGGTACCTCGGGCCTCTACGAGCAGTACTTC. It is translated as CASSLGTSGLYEQYF.

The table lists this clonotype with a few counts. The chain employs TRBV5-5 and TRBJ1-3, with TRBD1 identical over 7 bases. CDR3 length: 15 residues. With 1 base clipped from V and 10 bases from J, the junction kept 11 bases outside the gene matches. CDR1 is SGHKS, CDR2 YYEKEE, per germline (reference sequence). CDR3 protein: CASSLLLGDSSTIYF. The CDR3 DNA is TGTGCCAGCAGCTTGCTCCTTGGGGACAGCTCTACCATATATTTT.

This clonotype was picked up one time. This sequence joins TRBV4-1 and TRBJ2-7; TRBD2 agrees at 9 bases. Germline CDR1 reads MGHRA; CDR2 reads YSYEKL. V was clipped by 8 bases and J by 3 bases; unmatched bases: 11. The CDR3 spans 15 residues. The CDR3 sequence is CASGRPGTSYYEQYF. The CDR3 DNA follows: TGCGCCAGCGGGCGACCCGGGACTAGCTACTACGAGCAGTACTTC.

The CDR3 is CASRSLKGRLMNTEAFF. The CDR3 region has the DNA TGTGCCAGCAGGTCTTTAAAGGGGCGACTTATGAACACTGAAGCTTTCTTT. The chain joins TRBV11-2 to TRBJ1-1, with D perhaps TRBD1 (5 bases). This CDR3 is built from 17 residues. Per germline, CDR1 SGHAT and CDR2 FQNNGV. Trimming took off 6 bases at V and 0 bases at J, with 20 bases between the two ends.

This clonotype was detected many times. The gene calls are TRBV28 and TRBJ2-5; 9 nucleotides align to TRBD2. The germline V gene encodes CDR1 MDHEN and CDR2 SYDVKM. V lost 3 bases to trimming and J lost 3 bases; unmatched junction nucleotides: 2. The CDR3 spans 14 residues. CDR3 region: CASSFSGSKETQYF. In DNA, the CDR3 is TGTGCCAGCAGTTTTAGCGGGAGTAAAGAGACCCAGTACTTC.

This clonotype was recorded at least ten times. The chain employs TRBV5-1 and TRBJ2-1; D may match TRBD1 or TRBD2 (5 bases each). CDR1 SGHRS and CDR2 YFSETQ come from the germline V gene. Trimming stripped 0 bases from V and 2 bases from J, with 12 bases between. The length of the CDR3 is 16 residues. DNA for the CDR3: TGCGCCAGCAGCTTGGGAACGGGGCAAGCCTACAATGAGCAGTTCTTC. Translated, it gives CASSLGTGQAYNEQFF.

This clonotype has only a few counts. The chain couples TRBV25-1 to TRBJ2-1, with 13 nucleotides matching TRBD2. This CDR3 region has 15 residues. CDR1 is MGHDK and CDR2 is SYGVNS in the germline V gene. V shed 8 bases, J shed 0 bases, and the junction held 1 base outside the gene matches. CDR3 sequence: CASRTSGSSYNEQFF. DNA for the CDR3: TGTGCCAGCCGGACTAGCGGGAGCTCCTACAATGAGCAGTTCTTC. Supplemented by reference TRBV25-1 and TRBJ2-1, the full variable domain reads EADIYQTPRYLVIGTGKKITLECSQTMGHDKMYWYQQDPGMELHLIHYSYGVNSTEKGDLSSESTVSRIRTEHFPLTLESARPSHTSQYLCASRTSGSSYNEQFFGPGTRLTVL.

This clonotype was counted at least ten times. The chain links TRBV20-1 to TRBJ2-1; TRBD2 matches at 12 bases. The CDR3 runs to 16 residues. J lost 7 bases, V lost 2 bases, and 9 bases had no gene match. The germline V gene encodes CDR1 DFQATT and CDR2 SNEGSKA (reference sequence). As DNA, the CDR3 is TGCAGTGCTAGAAGGACTAGCGGGATGATAAGGAATGAGCAGTTCTTC. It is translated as CSARRTSGMIRNEQFF.

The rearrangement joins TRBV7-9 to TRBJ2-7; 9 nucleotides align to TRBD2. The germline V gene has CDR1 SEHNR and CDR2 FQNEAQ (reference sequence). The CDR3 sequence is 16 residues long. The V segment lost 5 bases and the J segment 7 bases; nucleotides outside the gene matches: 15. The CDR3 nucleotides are TGTGCCAGCAGCCAAGATCTTGCGGGAGGGGGTGGGGAGCAGTACTTC. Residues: CASSQDLAGGGGEQYF.

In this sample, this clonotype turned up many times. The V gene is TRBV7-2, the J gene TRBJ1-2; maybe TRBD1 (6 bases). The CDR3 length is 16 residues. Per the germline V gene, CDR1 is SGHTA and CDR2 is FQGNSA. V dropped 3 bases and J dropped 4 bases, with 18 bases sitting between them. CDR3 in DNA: TGTGCCAGCAGCTTGATGCTGGCAGGGGTTAGCTATGGCTACACCTTC. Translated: CASSLMLAGVSYGYTF.

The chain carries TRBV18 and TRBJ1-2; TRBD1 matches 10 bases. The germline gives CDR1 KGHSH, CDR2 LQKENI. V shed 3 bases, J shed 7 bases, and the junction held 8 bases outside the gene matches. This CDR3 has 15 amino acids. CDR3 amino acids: CASSPQPDRGPGYTF. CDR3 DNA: TGTGCCAGCTCACCTCAACCCGACAGGGGGCCTGGCTACACCTTC.

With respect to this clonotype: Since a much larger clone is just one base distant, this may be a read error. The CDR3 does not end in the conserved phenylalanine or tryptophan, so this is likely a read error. The CDR3 region is CAISESTGAYGYTL. The CDR3 DNA reads as TGTGCCATCAGTGAGTCGACAGGGGCCTATGGCTACACCCTC. The V gene is TRBV10-3, the J gene TRBJ1-2; the match to TRBD1 covers 8 bases. CDR1 ENHRY and CDR2 SYGVKD come from the germline V gene. After removal of 0 bases from V and 4 bases from J, the junction contained 1 base not matched to a gene. CDR3 length: 14 amino acids.